The clone carrying this T cell receptor (beta chain) was seen more than once but under ten times. Its specificity is not known. Germline V gene data show CDR1 as MNHEY and CDR2 as SVGEGT. The CDR3 loop spans 12 amino acids. The V and J ends lost 4 bases and 7 bases respectively, with 7 bases between them. The source of the sample is a study of T cells after yellow fever vaccination. Study outcomes and limitations: Detected again after the booster were most primary-vaccination clones, at 96% CD4 and approximately 87% CD8. Abundant bulk-population clonotypes could contaminate the FACS-sorted repertoires.

They built TCR cDNA with 5'RACE template switching, a step that put in a universal primer site and UMIs. TCRdb called the 5' RACE reads again in MiXCR, with one record for every CDR3 protein. The data show under 700,000 distinct CDR3 sequences, roughly a sixth seen once. This receptor was taken from a man aged 18 to 29 who received the YFV17D yellow fever vaccine. The material was PBMCs, obtained less than 6 days after the first yellow fever vaccination. The V and J genes are TRBV6-2 or TRBV6-3 and TRBJ2-2; no clear D gene. CDR3 protein: CASSWYGGELFF. The CDR3 DNA reads TGTGCCAGCAGTTGGTATGGCGGGGAGCTGTTTTTT.